Following are 10 T cell receptor beta chains from one sample sequenced in a study of OX40 agonist ivuxolimab in advanced cancers. Generated by immunoSEQ multiplex PCR, the TCRdb table keeps only in-frame clones and is missing some. The data show about 79,000 clones, roughly 92% seen once. The sequenced sample was CD4+ or CD8+ T cells sorted from blood, obtained in a trial of the OX40 agonist ivuxolimab. These receptors were obtained from an adult with an advanced solid tumor such as melanoma, head and neck, liver or kidney cancer.

This clone was detected only once. This same CDR3 is encoded by further DNA sequences in the sample. This sequence joins TRBV9 and TRBJ1-5; the D is unclear. Germline CDR1 and CDR2: SGDLS and YYNGEE. CDR3 length: 15 amino acids. Trimming left V 0 bases short and J 5 bases short, with 12 bases between. As DNA, the CDR3 is TGTGCCAGCAGCGTAGGAGGTAGGGCTGATCAGCCCCAGCATTTT. This codes for CASSVGGRADQPQHF.

The DNA of the CDR3 is TGTGCCAGCAGACAAAACAGGGGGCGCGCCTATGGCTACACCTTC. The encoded protein is CASRQNRGRAYGYTF. The chain couples TRBV6-5 to TRBJ1-2; 9 positions match TRBD1. Germline-derived CDR1 and CDR2 are MNHEY and SVGAGI. V trimming: 6 bases; J trimming: 4 bases; junction bases outside the gene matches: 9. The length of the CDR3 is 15 residues.

The CDR3 DNA reads TGTGCCACCAGCAGAGATAGGGAGGTTACTGAACGAGAGACCCAGTACTTC. It codes for CATSRDREVTERETQYF. V and J are TRBV15 and TRBJ2-5; tentative D call: TRBD2 (6 bases). The germline V gene encodes CDR1 LNHNV and CDR2 YYDKDF (reference sequence). The CDR3 has 17 residues. The V end lost 0 bases, the J end lost 4 bases, and 18 bases lay between the germline ends.

The V gene is TRBV7-8, the J gene TRBJ1-2; D unresolved. CDR1 and CDR2 (germline): SGHVS, FQNEAQ. The CDR3 consists of 13 residues. V shed 1 base and J shed 4 bases, with 7 bases lying between them. The CDR3: CASSLGIGYGYTF. The CDR3 DNA sequence: TGTGCCAGCAGCTTAGGGATAGGCTATGGCTACACCTTC.

The V call is TRBV5-4, the J call TRBJ2-7; D unclear. Germline CDR1 SGHNT, CDR2 YYREEE (reference sequence). The germline V and J ends were trimmed by 2 bases and 3 bases, with 12 bases remaining between them. This CDR3 spans 14 amino acids. Here the CDR3 DNA reads TGTGCCAGCAGCTTCATGGCCCTAGACTACGAGCAGTACTTC. As protein: CASSFMALDYEQYF.

This rearrangement joins TRBV6-6 to TRBJ1-1; 9 bases align to TRBD1. With 2 bases clipped from V and 7 bases from J, the junction kept 11 bases outside the gene matches. The germline V gene encodes CDR1 MNHNY and CDR2 SVGAGI (reference sequence). This CDR3 spans 16 amino acids. As DNA, the CDR3 is TGTGCCAGCAGTTACCTACTGACAGGGGGTTCTATTGAAGCTTTCTTT. This translates into CASSYLLTGGSIEAFF.

CDR3 protein: CASSPGARGGHSGELFF. The CDR3, as DNA: TGTGCCAGCAGCCCCGGAGCGCGCGGGGGGCATTCCGGGGAGCTGTTTTTT. The rearrangement uses TRBV4-2 and TRBJ2-2; 8 nucleotides line up with TRBD2. With 4 bases clipped from V and 6 bases from J, the junction kept 13 bases outside the gene matches. Germline values: CDR1 LGHNA, CDR2 YNFKEQ. The CDR3 loop spans 17 amino acids.

The rearrangement links TRBV5-8 to TRBJ2-4; D not resolved. This CDR3 is built from 16 residues. V lost 0 bases, J lost 9 bases, and 19 bases lay in between. Germline V CDR1 and CDR2: SGHTS, YDEGEE. The CDR3 spells CASSLAGRRTDSIQYF. The DNA for the CDR3 is TGTGCCAGCAGCTTGGCCGGGCGCCGAACGGATAGCATTCAGTACTTC.

This clone showed up just once. The chain is built from TRBV12-5 and TRBJ1-2; D is unresolved. From germline, CDR1 is LGHNT and CDR2 FRNRAP. The CDR3 runs to 11 residues. Trimming took off 6 bases at V and 8 bases at J, with 10 bases between the two ends. The CDR3 bases are TGTGCTAGTGGCGCTATTGGGGGCTACACCTTC. It is translated as CASGAIGGYTF.

This rearrangement joins TRBV5-4 to TRBJ2-7, with D tentatively TRBD1 (5 bases). V lost 7 bases and J 6 bases, leaving 14 bases between the germline ends. This CDR3 has 12 amino acids. Germline lookup yields CDR1 SGHNT and CDR2 YYREEE (reference sequence). The CDR3, as DNA: TGTGCCAGCTCAATTGGGGCCGGCGAGCAGTACTTC. This translates into CASSIGAGEQYF.